Reported below is one T cell receptor beta chain. The authors' processing: Estimated nucleated cell counts came from reference gene primer amplification. Measured with immunoSEQ multiplex PCR; TCRdb has only the in-frame clones, and not every one. V, J and clone size were drawn from that table, and D and trimming were deduced from the DNA. The sample shows over 60,000 clones, roughly 80% of them seen only once. The sample originates from a study of blood T cell repertoires in COVID-19. J gave up 8 bases and V 3 bases, and 19 bases lay outside the gene matches. Germline values: CDR1 GTSNPN, CDR2 SVGIG (reference sequence). There are 17 residues in the CDR3.

This receptor was obtained from a human donor in a cohort sampled during active COVID-19. V is TRBV30 and J is TRBJ1-2; TRBD1 matches 9 bases. The sample comprised peripheral blood. CDR3 DNA sequence: TGTGCCTGGAGGGCCGGGACAGGGTCCGGGTGGTCGTCCGGCTACACCTTC. Amino acids: CAWRAGTGSGWSSGYTF.